Following are 18 T cell receptor beta chains from one sample sequenced in a study of CD8+CD57+ T cells in acquired aplastic anemia. TCR beta VDJ and CDR3 profiling used genomic DNA as template. From the reads, TCRdb called clonotypes with MiXCR, one entry per CDR3 protein. The repertoire includes fewer than 200,000 distinct CDR3 sequences, around 45% of them detected once, and under 1.2% sits in the top ten. Sequenced material: sorted CD4+, CD8+, or CD8+CD57+ T cells (not recorded which) from PBMCs. These receptors were obtained from a human donor in good health.

About this clonotype itself: A read error may produce the germline difference seen at one junction end. The chain joins TRBV12-3 or TRBV12-4 to TRBJ2-5, with D possibly TRBD2 on 6 matching bases. CDR3 length: 11 residues. The CDR3 spells CASSLGEAPDF. The CDR3 nucleotides read TGTGCCAGCAGTTTAGGGGAGGCCCCGGACTTC.

The gene calls are TRBV29-1 and TRBJ1-2; D remains ambiguous. Per the germline V gene, CDR1 is SQVTM and CDR2 is ANQGSEA. Trimming left V 0 bases short and J 5 bases short, with 7 bases between. This CDR3 is built from 12 residues. The CDR3 DNA is TGCAGCGTTGAAGAGGGGAGGTATGGCTACACCTTC. Translating gives CSVEEGRYGYTF.

This clonotype was found many times. The rearrangement links TRBV29-1 to TRBJ1-2, with unresolved D. In germline, CDR1 is SQVTM, CDR2 ANQGSEA. The CDR3 is 16 amino acids. The V and J ends lost 4 bases and 0 bases respectively, with 18 bases between them. The DNA for the CDR3 is TGCAGCGTTGCAGGTCCGTACTCTTCGACTAACTATGGCTACACCTTC. Translating it yields CSVAGPYSSTNYGYTF.

The V and J genes are TRBV2 and TRBJ1-2, with a tentative D call TRBD1 (5 bases). CDR3 length: 14 amino acids. Germline V CDR1 and CDR2: SNHLY, FYNNEI. V was pared by 3 bases and J by 6 bases, with 14 bases between. The CDR3 loop is CASSEEQGVDGYTF. The DNA of the CDR3 is TGTGCCAGCAGTGAGGAGCAGGGAGTAGATGGCTACACCTTC.

This clonotype has just one count. This CDR3 reads CASSRNRIISYGYTF. The CDR3, as DNA: TGTGCCAGCAGCCGAAACAGGATCATCAGCTATGGCTACACCTTC. The V gene is TRBV14, the J gene TRBJ1-2; TRBD1 is a possible D gene (5 bases). Germline lookup yields CDR1 SGHDN and CDR2 FVKESK. The CDR3 covers 15 residues. V shed 4 bases and J shed 4 bases, with 16 bases lying between them.

Turning to this clonotype: This may stem from a read error, because a much larger clone lies one nucleotide away. The conserved closing phenylalanine or tryptophan is absent in this CDR3, likely reflecting a read error. V gene TRBV7-9 combines with J gene TRBJ1-2; TRBD1 is a possible D gene (6 bases). Germline V gene sequence: CDR1 SEHNR, CDR2 FQNEAQ (reference sequence). The CDR3 covers 15 residues. Trimming removed 4 bases at V and 4 bases at J, with 16 bases between. CDR3 nucleotides: TGTGCCAGCAGCTCACACAGGGTTATAATCTATGGCTACACCCTC. It is translated as CASSSHRVIIYGYTL.

The chain couples TRBV5-1 to TRBJ2-3; D is unresolved. V dropped 6 bases and J dropped 5 bases, with 10 bases sitting between them. Germline CDR1 SGHRS, CDR2 YFSETQ. The CDR3 runs to 12 residues. The CDR3 DNA is TGCGCCAGCAACCCGACTGGAGATACGCAGTATTTT. Amino acids: CASNPTGDTQYF.

This clonotype was seen more than once but under ten times. This chain links TRBV20-1 with TRBJ2-3; D gene uncertain. Germline CDR1 is DFQATT and CDR2 is SNEGSKA (reference sequence). The ends were cut back, 0 bases at V and 5 bases at J, with 12 bases in the middle. The CDR3 totals 14 residues. In nucleotides, the CDR3 is TGCAGTGCTAGAGACCCTACCACGGGAGATACGCAGTATTTT. This encodes CSARDPTTGDTQYF.

This clonotype has a count of ten or more. The chain joins TRBV20-1 to TRBJ2-2; tentative D call: TRBD2 (6 bases). The CDR3 is 15 residues long. Looked up from germline, CDR1 is DFQATT and CDR2 is SNEGSKA (reference sequence). V lost 0 bases to trimming and J lost 6 bases, with 14 bases between them. CDR3 in amino acids: CSARDGRGSAGELFF. In nucleotides, the CDR3 is TGCAGTGCTAGAGATGGTCGGGGGTCGGCCGGGGAGCTGTTTTTT.

This clonotype was seen a handful of times. At one end, the junction sequence differs from germline, possibly due to a read error. The rearrangement links TRBV14 to TRBJ2-1; tentative D call: TRBD2 (5 bases). The CDR3 consists of 12 residues. Germline CDR1 and CDR2: SGHDN and FVKESK. Here the CDR3 DNA reads TGCGCCAGCAGTGGATGGGAGAATGAGCAGTTCTTC. This gives the protein CASSGWENEQFF.

This clonotype was observed many times. The J gene is TRBJ2-2, the V gene TRBV7-9; D gene uncertain. The germline V gene has CDR1 SEHNR and CDR2 FQNEAQ (reference sequence). The V end was cut by 5 bases, the J end by 3 bases, with 1 base between. This CDR3 contains 11 residues. The CDR3 loop is CASSDTGELFF. For the CDR3, the DNA is TGTGCCAGCAGCGACACCGGGGAGCTGTTTTTT.

This clonotype appeared a few times. This rearrangement joins TRBV28 to TRBJ2-7; D gene uncertain. Trimming stripped 3 bases from V and 3 bases from J, with 6 bases between. The CDR3 covers 12 residues. Germline V gene lookup returns CDR1 MDHEN and CDR2 SYDVKM. The CDR3 DNA reads as TGTGCCAGCAGTTTCGGCAGCTACGAGCAGTACTTC. Amino acid sequence: CASSFGSYEQYF.

This clonotype was seen at least ten times. CDR3 DNA: TGTGCCAGCAGACTAGTTGCAACTAATGAAAAACTGTTTTTT. Translated: CASRLVATNEKLFF. V gene TRBV2 combines with J gene TRBJ1-4; D is unresolved. Between the trimmed V and J ends, which lost 6 bases and 0 bases, there was a span of 8 bases. Germline CDR1 SNHLY, CDR2 FYNNEI. This CDR3 contains 14 residues.

This clonotype appeared many times. This rearrangement joins TRBV20-1 to TRBJ2-3; 10 nucleotides match TRBD2. V lost 8 bases, J lost 8 bases, and 13 bases stayed unmatched. This CDR3 comprises 14 residues. CDR1 DFQATT and CDR2 SNEGSKA come from the germline V gene (reference sequence). The CDR3: CSTFPSGGLGTQYF. The CDR3 coding sequence is TGCAGTACCTTTCCTAGCGGGGGACTTGGTACGCAGTATTTT.

The sample holds many counts of this clonotype. This chain uses TRBV19 with TRBJ2-2; the D call may be TRBD1 or TRBD2 (6 bases each). The CDR3 is 15 residues long. The germline CDR1 and CDR2 sequences are LNHDA and SQIVND (reference sequence). The ends were cut back, 6 bases at V and 1 base at J, with 12 bases in the middle. The CDR3 loop is CASRFGGGNTGELFF. CDR3 bases: TGTGCCAGTAGGTTCGGGGGCGGGAACACCGGGGAGCTGTTTTTT.

CDR3 in DNA: TGTGCCAGCAGCCTGATGCATGAAAAACTGTTTTTT. It translates to CASSLMHEKLFF. The chain recombines TRBV12-3 or TRBV12-4 with TRBJ1-4, with D unclear. Trimming removed 6 bases from V and 6 bases from J, with 8 bases in between. This CDR3 spans 12 amino acids.

V usage is TRBV9 and J usage is TRBJ1-1, with a weak D call TRBD1 (6 bases). Germline assignment: CDR1 SGDLS and CDR2 YYNGEE. With 0 bases removed from V and 5 bases from J, the gap between germline ends came to 11 bases. This CDR3 is 14 amino acids long. The CDR3 DNA sequence: TGTGCCAGCAGCGTAGAGGGGGAGAGGACTGAAGCTTTCTTT. This sequence encodes CASSVEGERTEAFF. The variable domain in full, completed from reference TRBV9 and TRBJ1-1, reads DSGVTQTPKHLITATGQRVTLRCSPRSGDLSVYWYQQSLDQGLQFLIQYYNGEERAKGNILERFSAQQFPDLHSELNLSSLELGDSALYFCASSVEGERTEAFFGQGTRLTVV.

Concerning this clonotype itself: Relative to the germline gene, one junction end is altered; a read error may explain this. This chain connects TRBV7-9 to TRBJ2-7; 10 bases agree with TRBD1. This CDR3 comprises 14 residues. Germline CDR1 SEHNR, CDR2 FQNEAQ (reference sequence). This CDR3 is CACSLGQGYDEQYF. CDR3 DNA: TGTGCCTGCAGCTTGGGACAGGGGTACGACGAGCAGTACTTC.